The 8 T cell receptor beta chains below come from one sample, sequenced in a study of shared clonotypes between healthy human individuals. Some clones are missing from TCRdb's copy, which holds only in-frame ones; the method was immunoSEQ multiplex PCR. Among roughly 2 million clones listed, 95% were seen once. Sequenced input: naive CD4+ T cells sorted from blood. The sample's subset: CD45RA+ positively selected. All receptors derive from a man between 18 and 35 years old in good health.

This sequence joins TRBV11-3 and TRBJ2-1; D unresolved. Trimming pared 1 base from V and 3 bases from J, leaving 7 bases between. Germline-derived CDR1 and CDR2 are SGHNT and YENEEA. The CDR3 sequence is 14 residues long. The CDR3 loop is CASSLGTDYNEQFF. The CDR3 DNA sequence: TGTGCCAGCAGCTTAGGAACGGACTACAATGAGCAGTTCTTC.

The J gene is TRBJ1-5, the V gene TRBV6-6; perhaps TRBD1 as D (5 bases). The CDR3 consists of 15 residues. Germline V gives CDR1 MNHNY, CDR2 SVGAGI (reference sequence). Trimming left V 2 bases short and J 2 bases short, with 10 bases between. CDR3 sequence: CASSYQGKGNQPQHF. In nucleotides, the CDR3 is TGTGCCAGCAGTTACCAGGGTAAGGGCAATCAGCCCCAGCATTTT.

The rearrangement joins TRBV11-2 to TRBJ1-1, with 7 bases aligning to TRBD1. Germline lookup yields CDR1 SGHAT and CDR2 FQNNGV. CDR3 length: 15 residues. The V segment lost 5 bases and the J segment 1 base; nucleotides outside the gene matches: 7. CDR3 coding DNA: TGTGCCAGCAGCCGCGAGGCAGGGGGGAACACTGAAGCTTTCTTT. Translation gives CASSREAGGNTEAFF.

The chain links TRBV5-6 to TRBJ2-7, with D unresolved. The germline V and J ends were trimmed by 5 bases and 5 bases, with 14 bases remaining between them. The germline V gene has CDR1 SGHDT and CDR2 YYEEEE. The CDR3 is made up of 13 amino acids. The CDR3 loop is CASRWFRWDEQYF. DNA of the CDR3: TGTGCCAGCAGGTGGTTTAGGTGGGACGAGCAGTACTTC. The full variable domain, in which reference TRBV5-6 and TRBJ2-7 provide the parts outside the CDR3, is DAGVTQSPTHLIKTRGQQVTLRCSPKSGHDTVSWYQQALGQGPQFIFQYYEEEERQRGNFPDRFSGHQFPNYSSELNVNALLLGDSALYLCASRWFRWDEQYFGPGTRLTVT.

V is TRBV27 and J is TRBJ1-4, with a possible D match to TRBD1 (6 bases). The CDR3 is made up of 15 amino acids. Germline lookup yields CDR1 MNHEY and CDR2 SMNVEV (reference sequence). Trimming cost V 6 bases and J 4 bases, with 15 bases left between them. The CDR3 region has the DNA TGTGCCAGCAGCGATGCGGGGGCGGGTAATGAAAAACTGTTTTTT. It specifies CASSDAGAGNEKLFF.

The chain combines TRBV19 with TRBJ2-7; no clear D. V was trimmed by 3 bases and J by 3 bases, leaving 15 bases between them. The germline V gene encodes CDR1 LNHDA and CDR2 SQIVND (reference sequence). This CDR3 has 15 residues. The CDR3 DNA follows: TGTGCCAGTAGTATGGATCTCGGCACCCTCTACGAGCAGTACTTC. Protein product: CASSMDLGTLYEQYF.

This clone was picked up one time. The chain couples TRBV18 to TRBJ1-6; D perhaps matches TRBD1 (5 bases). V was cut by 2 bases and J by 6 bases, with 14 bases left in between. CDR1 is KGHSH, CDR2 LQKENI, per germline. The CDR3 runs to 16 residues. The CDR3 region is CASSPIEQGVNSPLHF. In DNA, the CDR3 is TGTGCCAGCTCACCAATTGAGCAGGGAGTTAATTCACCCCTCCACTTT. The full variable domain, rest sourced from reference TRBV18 and TRBJ1-6, is NAGVMQNPRHLVRRRGQEARLRCSPMKGHSHVYWYRQLPEEGLKFMVYLQKENIIDESGMPKERFSAEFPKEGPSILRIQQVVRGDSAAYFCASSPIEQGVNSPLHFGNGTRLTVT.

The chain recombines TRBV28 with TRBJ2-7; D gene unclear. The CDR3 runs 13 residues. The germline V gene has CDR1 MDHEN and CDR2 SYDVKM. The ends were cut back, 2 bases at V and 2 bases at J, with 7 bases in the middle. CDR3 protein: CASSLGSPYEQYF. CDR3 DNA: TGTGCCAGCAGTTTAGGAAGCCCCTACGAGCAGTACTTC.